This T cell receptor (beta chain) was sequenced for a study of cytotoxic CD8 clonotypes in ibrutinib-treated CLL. Overall study context: The sample average was 255,043 productive templates and roughly 94,000 productive rearrangements.

Depth targeted 1 in 200,000 to 1 in 1 million T cells, averaging 10x coverage per clonotype. Clones were read by immunoSEQ multiplex PCR, and TCRdb kept only the in-frame ones, dropping some. The sample lists 300,000 or so clones, roughly 71% occurring once. General study points: Baseline levels were approached again at progression, after clonality had risen at ibrutinib response. Under therapy, public clonotypes either contracted or stayed stable, and they were uncommon.

This clone has more than one count but fewer than ten. Its antigen is undetermined. Germline values: CDR1 LGHNT, CDR2 FRNRAP. The CDR3 runs 12 residues. Trimming pared 5 bases from V and 5 bases from J, leaving 7 bases between. This material consisted of PBMCs, taken after 36 months of ibrutinib treatment. This clonotype was sampled from a human donor with chronic lymphocytic leukemia. This chain uses TRBV12-5 with TRBJ1-5, with D unresolved. The CDR3 coding sequence is TGTGCTAGTGGTACCTCACATCAGCCCCAGCATTTT. Its protein product is CASGTSHQPQHF.